The 6 T cell receptor beta chains listed next were all sequenced from one sample in a study of blood T cells in healthy people across ages. Using a J-beta primer mix together with a sample-barcoded 5' primer, a second PCR was run for roughly 7 to 12 cycles. TCRdb passed the 5' RACE reads through MiXCR, listing each CDR3 protein once. The sample holds under 1,100,000 distinct CDR3 sequences; less than 25% are singletons and the top ten take 0.75%. The same specimen was also included in a second study, on T cells of mothers and their children.

The sample comprised blood. These receptors were taken from a girl aged 2-9 years in good health.

This clonotype has just a few counts. The chain is built from TRBV2 and TRBJ2-7; the D gene is possibly TRBD1 (5 bases). CDR3 length: 13 residues. Germline V CDR1 and CDR2: SNHLY, FYNNEI. The V end lost 8 bases, the J end lost 4 bases, and 15 bases lay between the germline ends. The CDR3 region is CASRIYGAYEQYF. The CDR3 DNA follows: TGTGCCAGCCGCATTTATGGGGCTTACGAGCAGTACTTC. The full variable domain, rest sourced from reference TRBV2 and TRBJ2-7, is EPEVTQTPSHQVTQMGQEVILRCVPISNHLYFYWYRQILGQKVEFLVSFYNNEISEKSEIFDDQFSVERPDGSNFTLKIRSTKLEDSAMYFCASRIYGAYEQYFGPGTRLTVT.

This clonotype was seen more than once but under ten times. The junction does not match germline at one end; this may be a read error. The rearrangement links TRBV7-2 to TRBJ2-5; D is unresolved. CDR1 is SGHTA, CDR2 FQGNSA, per germline. The CDR3 length is 13 residues. The CDR3: CASSFTHPGTQYF. CDR3 coding DNA: TGCGCCAGCAGCTTTACACACCCCGGGACCCAGTACTTC.

This clonotype was counted a few times. V usage is TRBV3-1 and J usage is TRBJ1-1, with D maybe TRBD1 (6 bases). The CDR3 is 14 amino acids. V was cut by 0 bases and J by 11 bases, with 16 bases left in between. The germline V gene encodes CDR1 LGHDT and CDR2 YNNKEL (reference sequence). CDR3 in amino acids: CASSQEPRGVGAFF. CDR3 coding DNA: TGTGCCAGCAGCCAAGAGCCCAGGGGAGTGGGGGCTTTCTTT.

This clonotype was observed a handful of times. The rearrangement uses TRBV29-1 and TRBJ1-1; D is perhaps TRBD1 (6 bases). CDR1 SQVTM and CDR2 ANQGSEA come from the germline V gene. The V gene lost 5 bases and the J gene lost 6 bases, with 28 bases spanning the gap. The CDR3 has 17 amino acids. The CDR3 DNA reads TGCAGCGTTCGACAGAACGGACAGCCGACTTCTTTCGCTGAAGCTTTCTTT. Protein: CSVRQNGQPTSFAEAFF.

This clonotype appeared many times. The chain recombines TRBV11-2 with TRBJ2-3; D uncertain. CDR3 size: 11 residues. The germline V and J ends were trimmed by 6 bases and 2 bases, with 3 bases remaining between them. CDR1 is SGHAT, CDR2 FQNNGV, per germline. CDR3 protein: CASRYTDTQYF. In DNA, the CDR3 is TGTGCCAGCAGATACACAGATACGCAGTATTTT.

A few counts support this clonotype. This chain uses TRBV25-1 with TRBJ2-7, with D hard to call. V lost 0 bases to trimming and J lost 2 bases, with 5 bases between them. CDR1 and CDR2 (germline): MGHDK, SYGVNS. This CDR3 contains 13 residues. CDR3 bases: TGTGCCAGCAGTGAATATAGGCCCTACGAGCAGTACTTC. Amino acids: CASSEYRPYEQYF.